The source of this T cell receptor beta chain is a study of T cells in Graves' hyperthyroidism and ophthalmopathy. Participants, patients aged 18 to 65, had newly diagnosed hyperthyroidism with a duration under 2 months. Diagnostic assessment was based on clinical symptoms, serum thyroxine and TRAb, thyroid ultrasound and orbital computed tomography. General study points: The model predicted ophthalmopathy a median around six months before onset.

TCR beta CDR3 region amplification was performed from RNA transcripts. The TCR CDR3 was amplified in a first-round RT-PCR using the HTBI primer set. TCRdb passed the multiplex PCR reads through MiXCR, listing each CDR3 protein once. The sample has around 350,000 distinct CDR3 sequences; approximately 14% are singletons. Per the germline V gene, CDR1 is MDHEN and CDR2 is SYDVKM. Trimming at V came to 5 bases and at J to 6 bases, leaving 12 bases not matched to a gene. The CDR3 runs 15 residues. This clonotype showed up many times. No antigen is known for it. Sample: blood. The TCR was taken from a woman aged 18-29 years with Graves' hyperthyroidism that later progressed to Graves' ophthalmopathy. The V call is TRBV28, the J call TRBJ2-7; 8 nucleotides agree with TRBD1. The CDR3 DNA sequence: TGTGCCAGCAGTCTGACAGGGGCGCCCACCGTCGAGCAGTACTTC. It translates to CASSLTGAPTVEQYF. Based on the CDR3 plus reference TRBV28 and TRBJ2-7, the full variable domain is DVKVTQSSRYLVKRTGEKVFLECVQDMDHENMFWYRQDPGLGLRLIYFSYDVKMKEKGDIPEGYSVSREKKERFSLILESASTNQTSMYLCASSLTGAPTVEQYFGPGTRLTVT.